The 26 T cell receptor beta chains in this list originate from one sample, sequenced in a study of beta chain features in type 1 diabetes. Every bit of the isolated RNA underwent reverse transcription, so sequencing read expressed TCRB transcripts. The data were produced by immunoSEQ multiplex PCR, yet TCRdb's version contains in-frame clones alone and is incomplete. The data contain 350,000 to 450,000 clones, around 16% of them singletons. Sequencing used naive CD4+ T cells from blood. The origin of the receptors is a woman under 30 in good health.

The CDR3 spells CASSQGTRQSSSGYTF. The CDR3 DNA follows: TGCGCCAGCAGCCAAGGAACTAGGCAGAGCTCGTCGGGCTACACCTTC. The chain recombines TRBV4-1 with TRBJ1-2; D remains unclear. The germline V gene encodes CDR1 MGHRA and CDR2 YSYEKL. Trimming shortened V by 1 base and J by 8 bases, and 20 bases separated the two germline ends. The CDR3 runs 16 residues.

This clone was observed a handful of times. The chain employs TRBV7-9 and TRBJ1-2; 7 nucleotides match TRBD1. The V gene end was trimmed by 3 bases and the J gene end by 6 bases; junction bases not matched to a gene: 10. This CDR3 contains 15 residues. Germline V lookup: CDR1 SEHNR, CDR2 FQNEAQ (reference sequence). This CDR3 reads CASSFAGGGLNGYTF. The CDR3 coding sequence is TGTGCCAGCAGCTTTGCAGGGGGTGGATTGAATGGCTACACCTTC.

The rearrangement uses TRBV18 and TRBJ2-3, with D possibly TRBD2 on 5 matching bases. This CDR3 has 15 amino acids. Trimming took 2 bases from V and 2 from J, leaving 11 bases between them. Per the germline V gene, CDR1 is KGHSH and CDR2 is LQKENI. The CDR3 is CASSPVAGYTDTQYF. CDR3 nucleotides: TGTGCCAGCTCACCAGTGGCGGGCTACACAGATACGCAGTATTTT.

This clone occurred a few times. The chain carries TRBV9 and TRBJ2-5; 8 bases align to TRBD1. Per the germline V gene, CDR1 is SGDLS and CDR2 is YYNGEE. This CDR3 has 15 residues. The V segment lost 0 bases and the J segment 5 bases; nucleotides outside the gene matches: 6. The DNA for the CDR3 is TGTGCCAGCAGCGTAGCCATCAGGGGGCTGGAGACCCAGTACTTC. Amino acid sequence: CASSVAIRGLETQYF.

The CDR3 reads CASSSTGGYTF. CDR3 nucleotide sequence: TGTGCCAGCAGCTCGACTGGTGGCTACACCTTC. V and J are TRBV7-2 and TRBJ1-2, with D unclear. Looked up from germline, CDR1 is SGHTA and CDR2 is FQGNSA. The CDR3 loop spans 11 amino acids. Trimming took 4 bases from V and 7 from J, leaving 7 bases between them.

This clone has more than one count but fewer than ten. The chain joins TRBV30 to TRBJ1-5; no firm D call. V shed 0 bases and J shed 4 bases, with 7 bases lying between them. The germline V gene has CDR1 GTSNPN and CDR2 SVGIG (reference sequence). This CDR3 comprises 13 residues. The CDR3 spells CAWSVRRNQPQHF. The DNA of the CDR3 is TGTGCCTGGAGTGTAAGGAGGAATCAGCCCCAGCATTTT.

This clone was found a few times. The chain uses TRBV28 and TRBJ1-1; TRBD1 matches at 9 bases. Trimming cost V 8 bases and J 12 bases; bases outside gene matches: 10. The CDR3 spans 12 residues. CDR1 is MDHEN, CDR2 SYDVKM, per germline. CDR3 nucleotides: TGTGCCAGCCTCCTCCCGGGACAGGGATCTTTCTTT. Its protein product is CASLLPGQGSFF. Combining the CDR3 with reference TRBV28 and TRBJ1-1 gives the whole variable domain DVKVTQSSRYLVKRTGEKVFLECVQDMDHENMFWYRQDPGLGLRLIYFSYDVKMKEKGDIPEGYSVSREKKERFSLILESASTNQTSMYLCASLLPGQGSFFGQGTRLTVV.

The genes are TRBV6-7 and TRBJ2-4, with TRBD2 matching 7 bases. TRBV6-7 is labeled an ORF, and its function is uncertain. There are 14 residues in the CDR3. Trimming took 6 bases from V and 9 from J; bases not matched to a gene: 11. As DNA, the CDR3 is TGTGCCAGCAGGCCAGCGGGAAAAACCCCCATTCAGTACTTC. The encoded protein is CASRPAGKTPIQYF.

In its sample, this clone was seen a few times. The genes are TRBV30 and TRBJ2-5; 8 bases match TRBD2. Germline trimming cut 4 bases from V and 7 bases from J; bases unmatched to any gene: 11. The CDR3 is 14 residues long. Germline CDR1 is GTSNPN and CDR2 is SVGIG (reference sequence). The CDR3 DNA reads as TGTGCCTGGACGGGGGGGGGCTCGGAGAGGACCCAGTACTTC. Protein: CAWTGGGSERTQYF. The full variable domain, with the rest looked up from reference TRBV30 and TRBJ2-5, is SQTIHQWPATLVQPVGSPLSLECTVEGTSNPNLYWYRQAAGRGLQLLFYSVGIGQISSEVPQNLSASRPQDRQFILSSKKLLLSDSGFYLCAWTGGGSERTQYFGPGTRLLVL.

Only a few counts were recorded for this clone. The V gene is TRBV11-2, the J gene TRBJ2-3; D unresolved. V lost 4 bases, J lost 1 base, and 6 bases lay in between. This CDR3 is built from 13 residues. CDR1 and CDR2 from the germline V gene are SGHAT and FQNNGV. As DNA, the CDR3 is TGTGCCAGCAGCTCGAGCGGCACAGATACGCAGTATTTT. Translated, it gives CASSSSGTDTQYF.

This clone was seen only a few times. This rearrangement joins TRBV7-3 to TRBJ2-1; perhaps TRBD2 as D (5 bases). This CDR3 region has 16 residues. CDR1 is SGHTA and CDR2 is FQGTGA in the germline V gene. Trimming stripped 5 bases from V and 2 bases from J, with 16 bases between. In DNA, the CDR3 is TGTGCCAGCAGCCTAGCATCTGCCCTTCCCTACAATGAGCAGTTCTTC. Protein product: CASSLASALPYNEQFF.

J is TRBJ2-1 and V is TRBV5-1; 8 nucleotides agree with TRBD1. The CDR3 loop spans 16 amino acids. V was clipped by 0 bases and J by 2 bases; unmatched bases: 4. Germline CDR1 is SGHRS and CDR2 is YFSETQ. The CDR3 DNA is TGCGCCAGCAGCTTGGGACAGGGGACCGCCTACAATGAGCAGTTCTTC. This gives the protein CASSLGQGTAYNEQFF.

This chain uses TRBV29-1 with TRBJ2-2; 10 positions agree with TRBD2. Germline assignment: CDR1 SQVTM and CDR2 ANQGSEA. The CDR3 totals 14 residues. V shed 6 bases, J shed 5 bases, and the junction held 6 bases outside the gene matches. CDR3 DNA sequence: TGCAGCGTCGGTAGCGGGAGGAATACCGGGGAGCTGTTTTTT. Translating gives CSVGSGRNTGELFF.

V usage is TRBV23-1 and J usage is TRBJ1-4; a possible D gene is TRBD1 (6 bases). TRBV23-1 is an open reading frame whose function is uncertain. The ends were cut back, 0 bases at V and 5 bases at J, with 10 bases in the middle. There are 15 residues in the CDR3. The CDR3 sequence: CASSQSAGQNEKLFF. The DNA for the CDR3 is TGCGCCAGCAGTCAATCTGCAGGACAGAATGAAAAACTGTTTTTT.

This clone was picked up a small number of times. The chain joins TRBV2 to TRBJ2-1; 7 bases align to TRBD1. Trimming removed 7 bases from V and 8 bases from J; junction bases left unmatched: 8. The V gene's germline CDR1 is SNHLY and CDR2 FYNNEI. The CDR3 loop spans 13 amino acids. CDR3 residues: CASNVQGYDEQFF. DNA for the CDR3: TGTGCCAGCAACGTACAGGGGTACGATGAGCAGTTCTTC.

J is TRBJ2-5 and V is TRBV5-6, with 7 bases matching TRBD1. The ends lost 3 bases at V and 2 bases at J; junction bases unmatched: 1. Germline values: CDR1 SGHDT, CDR2 YYEEEE. The CDR3 has 13 amino acids. Here the CDR3 reads CASSWDRQETQYF. The CDR3 DNA reads as TGTGCCAGCAGCTGGGACAGACAAGAGACCCAGTACTTC.

The J gene is TRBJ2-2, the V gene TRBV27; D is unresolved. The ends were cut back, 8 bases at V and 5 bases at J, with 9 bases in the middle. In germline, CDR1 is MNHEY, CDR2 SMNVEV (reference sequence). This CDR3 is 12 amino acids long. The CDR3 coding sequence is TGTGCCAGCGCTTGGGCGACCGGGGAGCTGTTTTTT. It codes for CASAWATGELFF.

The chain combines TRBV18 with TRBJ1-1; D unclear. This CDR3 spans 12 amino acids. V was pared by 4 bases and J by 1 base, with 4 bases between. In germline, CDR1 is KGHSH, CDR2 LQKENI. CDR3 sequence reads: CASSRQNTEAFF. The CDR3 DNA reads TGTGCCAGCTCACGACAGAACACTGAAGCTTTCTTT.

This clone was found a few times. The rearrangement uses TRBV28 and TRBJ2-7; 7 positions match TRBD2. J lost 1 base, V lost 4 bases, and 7 bases had no gene match. The CDR3 covers 15 residues. CDR1 is MDHEN and CDR2 is SYDVKM in the germline V gene. The CDR3 DNA reads as TGTGCCAGCAGTTCCTGGGGGGGAGGTTCCTACGAGCAGTACTTC. This gives the protein CASSSWGGGSYEQYF.

The rearrangement links TRBV7-2 to TRBJ2-1, with 11 bases that match TRBD2. The CDR3 loop spans 14 amino acids. Germline trimming cut 5 bases from V and 4 bases from J; bases unmatched to any gene: 1. Per the germline V gene, CDR1 is SGHTA and CDR2 is FQGNSA. CDR3 DNA sequence: TGTGCCAGCAGCCGACTAGCGGGATACAATGAGCAGTTCTTC. Residues: CASSRLAGYNEQFF.

As DNA, the CDR3 is TGTGCCAGCAGTTCCCGACCGGAGTCCTACGAGCAGTACTTC. Amino acids: CASSSRPESYEQYF. The chain recombines TRBV27 with TRBJ2-7; D gene ambiguous. V was pared by 4 bases and J by 1 base, with 11 bases between. CDR3 length: 14 amino acids. Germline V lookup: CDR1 MNHEY, CDR2 SMNVEV (reference sequence).

This clone was seen just once. V usage is TRBV7-2 and J usage is TRBJ2-1; 7 bases are shared with TRBD2. V trimming: 7 bases; J trimming: 0 bases; junction bases outside the gene matches: 6. The CDR3 contains 15 residues. Germline V gives CDR1 SGHTA, CDR2 FQGNSA. In DNA, the CDR3 is TGTGCCAGCACCCCCAGCGGGACCTCCTACAATGAGCAGTTCTTC. The encoded protein is CASTPSGTSYNEQFF.

This clone has more than one count but fewer than ten. The genes are TRBV25-1 and TRBJ2-7; no reliable D call. CDR3 length: 15 amino acids. The germline gives CDR1 MGHDK, CDR2 SYGVNS. V lost 5 bases and J 3 bases, leaving 17 bases between the germline ends. CDR3 sequence reads: CASSPTGGARYEQYF. CDR3 coding DNA: TGTGCCAGCAGTCCCACCGGCGGAGCCCGCTACGAGCAGTACTTC.

This clone was counted only a few times. The J gene is TRBJ1-5, the V gene TRBV2; D possibly corresponds to TRBD1 (5 bases). The CDR3 is made up of 14 amino acids. Germline V gene sequence: CDR1 SNHLY, CDR2 FYNNEI. V lost 7 bases and J lost 0, with 10 bases in between. The CDR3 protein is CASMSRASNQPQHF. Here the CDR3 DNA reads TGTGCCAGCATGTCCAGGGCTAGCAATCAGCCCCAGCATTTT.

This rearrangement joins TRBV5-4 to TRBJ2-1, with TRBD2 matching 9 bases. Losses at the gene ends were 4 bases for V and 3 bases for J; bases not matched to a gene: 5. The CDR3 runs to 15 residues. Germline CDR1 and CDR2: SGHNT and YYREEE (reference sequence). This chain's CDR3 is CASSTTSGHYNEQFF. The CDR3, as DNA: TGTGCCAGCAGCACGACTAGCGGCCACTACAATGAGCAGTTCTTC.

This clone turned up a few times. V gene TRBV30 combines with J gene TRBJ2-7, with 14 bases fitting TRBD2. Per germline, CDR1 GTSNPN and CDR2 SVGIG (reference sequence). Trimming removed 7 bases from V and 6 bases from J; junction bases left unmatched: 8. The CDR3 is 14 residues long. The CDR3 DNA follows: TGTGCCTTCTTCCTTGGACTAGCGGGAGGCGAGCAGTACTTC. This codes for CAFFLGLAGGEQYF.